This is a list of T cell receptor beta chains from one sample in a study of OX40 agonist ivuxolimab in advanced cancers. The assay was immunoSEQ multiplex PCR, and TCRdb's table has in-frame clones only and misses some. The sample lists under 70,000 clones, approximately 84% occurring once. The sequences come from CD4+ or CD8+ T cells sorted from blood, collected in a trial of the OX40 agonist ivuxolimab. All receptors come from an adult with an advanced solid tumor such as melanoma, head and neck, liver or kidney cancer. CDR3s include the opening cysteine and the closing phenylalanine or tryptophan. D genes are given only for firm matches. Clone sizes are given selectively: once, few, many, or a class where the clone is expanded.

- | 12 | - | TRBJ2-7 | TRBV19 | TGTGCCAGTAGTATGGCAGGGTACGAGCAGTACTTC | CASSMAGYEQYF
- | 14 | - | TRBJ1-5 | TRBV5-1 | TGCGCCAGCAGCGAAGGACGGTGGGGAATGCCCCAGCATTTT | CASSEGRWGMPQHF
- | 14 | TRBD2 | TRBJ2-3 | TRBV6-1 | TGTGCCAGTGGAGAGAGCGGGAGAACAGATACGCAGTATTTT | CASGESGRTDTQYF
few | 15 | - | TRBJ2-7 | TRBV10-1 | TGCGCCAGCAGTATGACCGGGACGGAGGCTTACGAGCAGTACTTC | CASSMTGTEAYEQYF
- | 12 | - | TRBJ2-1 | TRBV10-3 | TGTGCCATCAGTGATGAGAGCAATGAGCAGTTCTTC | CAISDESNEQFF
- | 15 | - | TRBJ2-1 | TRBV4-1 | TGCGCCAGCAGCCAAGCTCCGGGACGGGAGAATGAGCAGTTCTTC | CASSQAPGRENEQFF
- | 13 | - | TRBJ2-1 | TRBV9 | TGTGCCAGCAGCTCGGCCCTGCACGGTGAGCAGTTCTTC | CASSSALHGEQFF
- | 14 | - | TRBJ2-7 | TRBV5-6 | TGTGCCAGCAGCTCGCGGACAAACTCCTACGAGCAGTACTTC | CASSSRTNSYEQYF
- | 13 | TRBD1 | TRBJ1-2 | TRBV19 | TGTGCCAGCCGACCCGGGACAGGGGATGGCTACACCTTC | CASRPGTGDGYTF
- | 16 | - | TRBJ1-1 | TRBV6-1 | TGTGCCAGCAGTGAAGCATTTATGGGCAGGCCCACTGAAGCTTTCTTT | CASSEAFMGRPTEAFF
few | 14 | - | TRBJ1-2 | TRBV7-9 | TGTGCCAGCAGCCGTATCGGGTTAGACTATGGCTACACCTTC | CASSRIGLDYGYTF
- | 12 | - | TRBJ1-2 | TRBV28 | TGTGCCAGCAGTTTAGTGGGGAATGGCTACACCTTC | CASSLVGNGYTF
- | 13 | TRBD1 | TRBJ2-2 | TRBV29-1 | TGCAGCGCTCCGGGACAGGGTTCCGGGGAGCTGTTTTTT | CSAPGQGSGELFF
- | 17 | - | TRBJ2-2 | TRBV5-4 | TGTGCCAGCAGCGCCCTTCCTAGCTTAAACCTTCGAGGGGAGCTGTTTTTT | CASSALPSLNLRGELFF
- | 16 | TRBD2 | TRBJ2-5 | TRBV6-6 | TGTGCCAGCAGTTACGTCCTAGCGGGGGGGGGAGAGACCCAGTACTTC | CASSYVLAGGGETQYF
- | 14 | TRBD1 | TRBJ2-5 | TRBV2 | TGTGCCAGCAGCTCGGACAGGGGGCAAGAGACCCAGTACTTC | CASSSDRGQETQYF
- | 15 | - | TRBJ1-3 | TRBV7-2 | TGTGCCAGCAGCTTAGGTCAGAGCTCTGGAAACACCATATATTTT | CASSLGQSSGNTIYF
- | 14 | - | TRBJ1-2 | TRBV5-4 | TGTGCCAGCAGCTTGGGAAGTTGGAACTATGGCTACACCTTC | CASSLGSWNYGYTF
- | 13 | - | TRBJ1-1 | TRBV6-4 | TGTGCCAGCAGTGACGCGGACGGGACTGAAGCTTTCTTT | CASSDADGTEAFF
- | 15 | - | TRBJ1-1 | TRBV5-6 | TGTGCCAGCAGCTTGAGAGAGACCCATGTCACTGAAGCTTTCTTT | CASSLRETHVTEAFF
- | 13 | - | TRBJ2-7 | TRBV18 | TGTGCCAGCTCCTCCCAAGAGGGGGACGAGCAGTACTTC | CASSSQEGDEQYF
- | 14 | - | TRBJ1-3 | TRBV11-2 | TGTGCCAGCAGCCCAGAAGGGACCAGGGACACCATATATTTT | CASSPEGTRDTIYF
- | 16 | TRBD1 | TRBJ2-5 | TRBV6-6 | TGTGCCAGCAGCCCCGGGACAGGGGGTCCCCAAGAGACCCAGTACTTC | CASSPGTGGPQETQYF
- | 15 | - | TRBJ2-3 | TRBV9 | TGTGCCAGCAGCGTAGGTGGGTTTGGCACAGATACGCAGTATTTT | CASSVGGFGTDTQYF
- | 13 | - | TRBJ1-2 | TRBV5-4 | TGTGCCAGCTCGGACAGTCGGAACTATGGCTACACCTTC | CASSDSRNYGYTF
- | 15 | TRBD1 | TRBJ1-5 | TRBV30 | TGTGCCTGGAGGGCCAAGGGGGCCAGGGGTCAGCCCCAGCATTTT | CAWRAKGARGQPQHF